Given below is one T cell receptor (beta chain) in context. Sequencing used immunoSEQ multiplex PCR; TCRdb keeps in-frame clones, though not all of them. The data contain tens of thousands of clones, just under 85% of them singletons. The CDR3 contains 14 residues. From germline, CDR1 is PRHDT and CDR2 FYEKMQ (reference sequence). V dropped 5 bases and J dropped 9 bases, with 17 bases sitting between them. These data originate in a study of blood T cell repertoires in COVID-19. The sample taken for sequencing was peripheral blood. The rearrangement joins TRBV13 to TRBJ2-1, with a tentative D call TRBD2 (6 bases). The TCR comes from a man in his forties or fifties with acute or convalescent COVID-19. The CDR3 sequence is CASSTGLNGGEQFF. In nucleotides, the CDR3 is TGTGCCAGCAGCACGGGACTCAACGGGGGTGAGCAGTTCTTC. Full variable domain (missing parts from reference TRBV13 and TRBJ2-1): AAGVIQSPRHLIKEKRETATLKCYPIPRHDTVYWYQQGPGQDPQFLISFYEKMQSDKGSIPDRFSAQQFSDYHSELNMSSLELGDSALYFCASSTGLNGGEQFFGPGTRLTVL.